This T cell receptor (beta chain) came from a study of cytomegalovirus exposure and HLA in healthy donors. In the study overall: There were just under 400 genotyped donors. Of these, 75% to 90% fell in the genetic ancestry cluster associated with self-reported Caucasian donors. Study-wide findings and caveats: It was approximately 150 TCR beta chains that were listed as cytomegalovirus-associated. Segments of the TCR beta V type were, in most cases, productive about 87% or about 30% of the time in an earlier analysis.

The PCR had 60 Vbeta and 13 Jbeta primers. Only in-frame clones appear in the TCRdb table, and some are missing; sequencing was by immunoSEQ multiplex PCR. The sample consists of approximately 160,000 clones, roughly 80% of them appearing once. A note on this clone: As yet, its antigen is unknown.

The CDR3 loop spans 15 amino acids. Per the germline V gene, CDR1 is KGHSH and CDR2 is LQKENI. Trimming cost V 2 bases and J 2 bases, with 13 bases left between them. Specimen: PBMCs. This clonotype originated in a man younger than 35 in good health and CMV-seronegative. The V call is TRBV18, the J call TRBJ2-7; the D is unclear. CDR3 nucleotide sequence: TGTGCCAGCTCACCAGCGGTGGGTAGTGCCTACGAGCAGTACTTC. The encoded protein is CASSPAVGSAYEQYF.